One sample yielded the 27 T cell receptor beta chains listed below, sequenced in a study of blood T cell repertoires in COVID-19. Libraries were prepared by immunoSEQ multiplex PCR; TCRdb keeps only in-frame clonotypes and omits some of them. The sample contains roughly 300,000 clones, nearly 90% of which appear only once. The sample was PBMCs or T cells enriched from blood (not recorded which). Receptors were obtained from a woman aged 25 to 39 who had recovered from COVID-19.

V is TRBV18 and J is TRBJ1-1, with TRBD1 as a possible D gene (5 bases). Germline V gives CDR1 KGHSH, CDR2 LQKENI. V gave up 4 bases and J gave up 3 bases, with 18 bases separating them. CDR3 length equals 16 residues. CDR3 nucleotides: TGTGCCAGCTCACAACTCCCCTCCGACAGTTACACTGAAGCTTTCTTT. Protein: CASSQLPSDSYTEAFF.

In regard to this clone: The sample contains more than one DNA sequence encoding this CDR3. The rearrangement uses TRBV29-1 and TRBJ1-2; no firm D call. V was trimmed by 5 bases and J by 3 bases, leaving 10 bases between them. CDR1 and CDR2 from the germline V gene are SQVTM and ANQGSEA. The CDR3 loop spans 12 amino acids. The CDR3 loop is CSVLTGDYGYTF. CDR3 in DNA: TGCAGCGTTTTGACGGGAGACTATGGCTACACCTTC.

This clone was observed a single time. This rearrangement joins TRBV6-5 to TRBJ1-4; possibly TRBD1 for D (5 bases). The CDR3 sequence is 13 residues long. From germline, CDR1 is MNHEY and CDR2 SVGAGI. V was shortened by 10 bases and J by 9 bases, with 18 bases between the two germline ends. Here the CDR3 DNA reads TGTGCCACCCGTTTGCCGGGGGGGAAAAAACTGTTTTTT. Translating it yields CATRLPGGKKLFF.

The J gene is TRBJ1-2, the V gene TRBV12-3 or TRBV12-4; maybe TRBD1 (5 bases). This CDR3 is built from 13 residues. V gave up 6 bases and J gave up 8 bases, with 16 bases separating them. Here the CDR3 DNA reads TGTGCCAGCAGCACTAAGGGGCGTTGGGGCTACACCTTC. Its protein product is CASSTKGRWGYTF.

J is TRBJ1-4 and V is TRBV5-6; the D is unclear. Trimming removed 2 bases from V and 0 bases from J, with 11 bases in between. The length of the CDR3 is 16 residues. Per germline, CDR1 SGHDT and CDR2 YYEEEE. CDR3 loop: CASSLNSLATNEKLFF. In DNA form, the CDR3 reads TGTGCCAGCAGCTTAAACTCCCTGGCAACTAATGAAAAACTGTTTTTT. The full variable domain, in which reference TRBV5-6 and TRBJ1-4 provide the parts outside the CDR3, is DAGVTQSPTHLIKTRGQQVTLRCSPKSGHDTVSWYQQALGQGPQFIFQYYEEEERQRGNFPDRFSGHQFPNYSSELNVNALLLGDSALYLCASSLNSLATNEKLFFGSGTQLSVL.

This chain joins TRBV12-3 or TRBV12-4 and TRBJ1-2; D may be TRBD1 (5 bases). This CDR3 has 12 amino acids. V was cut by 3 bases and J by 7 bases, with 9 bases left in between. The CDR3 coding sequence is TGTGCCAGCAGTTTGGGGGGGATTGGCTACACCTTC. It yields the protein CASSLGGIGYTF.

Only one count was recorded for this clone. The V gene is TRBV9, the J gene TRBJ1-6; 7 bases match TRBD1. J lost 6 bases, V lost 0 bases, and 3 bases had no gene match. The CDR3 is 15 amino acids. Germline assignment: CDR1 SGDLS and CDR2 YYNGEE. The DNA for the CDR3 is TGTGCCAGCAGCGTAGCGGGACAGAGTAATTCACCCCTCCACTTT. Translated, it gives CASSVAGQSNSPLHF.

This chain joins TRBV19 and TRBJ1-4; D is unclear. V was shortened by 5 bases and J by 0 bases, with 10 bases between the two germline ends. The germline V gene has CDR1 LNHDA and CDR2 SQIVND (reference sequence). This CDR3 region has 15 residues. CDR3 nucleotides: TGTGCCAGTAGTTGGGGAGTTGCAACTAATGAAAAACTGTTTTTT. This translates into CASSWGVATNEKLFF.

CDR3 sequence reads: CASSKDRFPTYEQYF. In DNA, the CDR3 is TGTGCCAGCAGCAAAGACAGGTTTCCCACCTACGAGCAGTACTTC. V is TRBV21-1 and J is TRBJ2-7; TRBD1 reflects the table's D call only, with no check against the DNA. TRBV21-1 is recorded as a pseudogene. The CDR3 is made up of 15 amino acids.

CDR3 in amino acids: CASSPGTGGAEGNTIYF. CDR3 bases: TGTGCCAGCAGCCCTGGGACAGGGGGCGCCGAAGGAAACACCATATATTTT. The rearrangement joins TRBV7-9 to TRBJ1-3, with 12 bases lining up with TRBD1. Unmatched junction bases numbered 9, after V lost 5 bases and J lost 4 bases. Looked up from germline, CDR1 is SEHNR and CDR2 is FQNEAQ (reference sequence). This CDR3 contains 17 residues. Filled out from reference TRBV7-9 and TRBJ1-3, the complete variable domain reads DTGVSQNPRHKITKRGQNVTFRCDPISEHNRLYWYRQTLGQGPEFLTYFQNEAQLEKSRLLSDRFSAERPKGSFSTLEIQRTEQGDSAMYLCASSPGTGGAEGNTIYFGEGSWLTVV.

The gene calls are TRBV4-1 and TRBJ1-2; 11 bases line up with TRBD1. Germline CDR1 is MGHRA and CDR2 is YSYEKL. Trimming removed 5 bases from V and 5 bases from J; junction bases left unmatched: 4. The CDR3 loop spans 14 amino acids. The CDR3 nucleotides are TGCGCCAGCAGCGGGACAGGGGGGCGGTATGGCTACACCTTC. Its protein is CASSGTGGRYGYTF.

The chain combines TRBV30 with TRBJ1-2, with 7 positions matching TRBD1. V trimming: 2 bases; J trimming: 5 bases; junction bases outside the gene matches: 5. The CDR3 contains 13 residues. The germline V gene encodes CDR1 GTSNPN and CDR2 SVGIG (reference sequence). The DNA of the CDR3 is TGTGCCTGGAGTTACAGGGGTGGATATGGCTACACCTTC. Protein sequence: CAWSYRGGYGYTF. Full variable domain (rest looked up from reference TRBV30 and TRBJ1-2): SQTIHQWPATLVQPVGSPLSLECTVEGTSNPNLYWYRQAAGRGLQLLFYSVGIGQISSEVPQNLSASRPQDRQFILSSKKLLLSDSGFYLCAWSYRGGYGYTFGSGTRLTVV.

The chain employs TRBV5-1 and TRBJ1-5; D remains unclear. The CDR3 is made up of 16 amino acids. In germline, CDR1 is SGHRS, CDR2 YFSETQ. V gave up 4 bases and J gave up 3 bases, with 17 bases separating them. The CDR3 region is CASSPGGGLSNQPQHF. For the CDR3, the DNA is TGCGCCAGCAGCCCTGGAGGCGGACTCTCCAATCAGCCCCAGCATTTT.

The J gene is TRBJ1-2, the V gene TRBV2, with D possibly matching TRBD1 (6 bases). The CDR3 is 14 residues long. CDR1 SNHLY and CDR2 FYNNEI come from the germline V gene. With 7 bases removed from V and 4 bases from J, the gap between germline ends came to 16 bases. This chain's CDR3 is CASTPLVQGYGYTF. CDR3 nucleotide sequence: TGTGCCAGCACTCCGCTGGTACAGGGCTATGGCTACACCTTC.

The chain is built from TRBV30 and TRBJ1-1; 8 bases line up with TRBD1. V gave up 0 bases and J gave up 5 bases; unmatched junction bases: 5. This CDR3 is 14 amino acids long. Germline V CDR1 and CDR2: GTSNPN, SVGIG (reference sequence). The CDR3 is CAWSVGQGATEAFF. CDR3 nucleotide sequence: TGTGCCTGGAGTGTAGGGCAGGGGGCGACTGAAGCTTTCTTT.

CDR3 in amino acids: CSVNPTSVETQYF. For the CDR3, the DNA is TGCAGCGTTAACCCGACTAGTGTGGAGACCCAGTACTTC. This chain uses TRBV29-1 with TRBJ2-5; weak D call: TRBD2 (6 bases). The CDR3 extends over 13 amino acids. V was cut by 5 bases and J by 5 bases, with 15 bases left in between. The germline gives CDR1 SQVTM, CDR2 ANQGSEA.

The J gene is TRBJ2-7, the V gene TRBV6-5, with 9 positions matching TRBD1. The V segment lost 8 bases and the J segment 6 bases; nucleotides outside the gene matches: 8. From germline, CDR1 is MNHEY and CDR2 SVGAGI. The CDR3 contains 13 residues. CDR3 nucleotides: TGTGCCAGCCGGGCCACAGGGGGCGGCGAGCAGTACTTC. Its translation is CASRATGGGEQYF.

The rearrangement joins TRBV2 to TRBJ2-5; the match to TRBD1 covers 8 bases. The CDR3 spans 16 residues. Germline CDR1 and CDR2: SNHLY and FYNNEI. V was clipped by 1 base and J by 2 bases; unmatched bases: 6. This CDR3 reads CASSEGSGGFQETQYF. CDR3 in DNA: TGTGCCAGCAGTGAAGGGTCAGGGGGCTTTCAAGAGACCCAGTACTTC.

This chain links TRBV4-2 with TRBJ2-6; 10 bases line up with TRBD1. CDR3 length: 19 residues. Per the germline V gene, CDR1 is LGHNA and CDR2 is YNFKEQ. V shed 3 bases and J 2 bases; nucleotides not matched to a gene: 10. CDR3 sequence reads: CASSHPRDRGAPGANVLTF. Here the CDR3 DNA reads TGTGCCAGCAGCCACCCCCGGGACAGGGGTGCGCCTGGGGCCAACGTCCTGACTTTC.

The CDR3 coding sequence is TGTGCCAGCAGTCAGGGTTTTGGCTACACCTTC. Translating gives CASSQGFGYTF. This chain links TRBV6-5 with TRBJ1-2, with D possibly TRBD1 on 5 matching bases. The V gene lost 5 bases and the J gene lost 7 bases, with 8 bases spanning the gap. The CDR3 totals 11 residues. The germline V gene encodes CDR1 MNHEY and CDR2 SVGAGI.

V gene TRBV5-1 combines with J gene TRBJ1-1, with 7 bases identical to TRBD1. Losses at the gene ends were 2 bases for V and 7 bases for J; bases not matched to a gene: 5. Germline-derived CDR1 and CDR2 are SGHRS and YFSETQ. CDR3 length equals 13 residues. This CDR3 is CASSLLGQVEAFF. CDR3 bases: TGCGCCAGCAGCTTACTCGGACAGGTTGAAGCTTTCTTT.

V is TRBV7-9 and J is TRBJ1-2, with 9 bases matching TRBD1. This CDR3 has 15 residues. CDR1 is SEHNR, CDR2 FQNEAQ, per germline (reference sequence). Trimming cost V 5 bases and J 7 bases; bases outside gene matches: 11. The CDR3 is CASSPTGTGIGGYTF. DNA of the CDR3: TGTGCCAGCAGCCCTACCGGGACAGGGATTGGTGGCTACACCTTC.

The J gene is TRBJ1-5, the V gene TRBV2; perhaps TRBD1 as D (6 bases). Trimming pared 2 bases from V and 7 bases from J, leaving 15 bases between. Germline V lookup: CDR1 SNHLY, CDR2 FYNNEI. This CDR3 contains 15 residues. This CDR3 reads CASSELGGGGQPQHF. The CDR3 coding sequence is TGTGCCAGCAGTGAACTAGGGGGGGGCGGGCAGCCCCAGCATTTT. Full variable domain (rest looked up from reference TRBV2 and TRBJ1-5): EPEVTQTPSHQVTQMGQEVILRCVPISNHLYFYWYRQILGQKVEFLVSFYNNEISEKSEIFDDQFSVERPDGSNFTLKIRSTKLEDSAMYFCASSELGGGGQPQHFGDGTRLSIL.

The gene calls are TRBV19 and TRBJ1-3, with D maybe TRBD1 (5 bases). The CDR3 is made up of 16 amino acids. CDR1 and CDR2 (germline): LNHDA, SQIVND (reference sequence). Deletions cut 7 bases from V and 0 bases from J, with 16 bases between. The chain's CDR3 is CASTTLGGSSGNTIYF. Written as DNA, the CDR3 is TGTGCCAGTACCACCCTCGGGGGGAGCTCTGGAAACACCATATATTTT.

In regard to this clone: One junction end does not reproduce the germline sequence, and a read error may be involved. V usage is TRBV18 and J usage is TRBJ2-7, with a weak D call TRBD1 (5 bases). In germline, CDR1 is KGHSH, CDR2 LQKENI. The CDR3 spans 12 residues. CDR3 DNA: TGTGCCAGCTCACCCACAGGAACCTCGTGGTGGTTC. It is translated as CASSPTGTSWWF.

The J gene is TRBJ2-7, the V gene TRBV6-1; TRBD1 matches 9 bases. Germline CDR1 is MNHNS and CDR2 is SASEGT. CDR3 size: 15 residues. V dropped 1 base and J dropped 7; count of bases not matched to a gene: 8. The CDR3 reads CASSEDPGTGFEQYF. DNA for the CDR3: TGTGCCAGCAGTGAAGACCCCGGGACAGGGTTTGAGCAGTACTTC.

The genes are TRBV9 and TRBJ2-5, with D possibly TRBD1 on 7 matching bases. Germline-derived CDR1 and CDR2 are SGDLS and YYNGEE. This CDR3 comprises 14 residues. V was trimmed by 3 bases and J by 4 bases, leaving 13 bases between them. The CDR3: CASSAGGRVETQYF. CDR3 in DNA: TGTGCCAGCAGCGCAGGGGGGCGGGTAGAGACCCAGTACTTC.